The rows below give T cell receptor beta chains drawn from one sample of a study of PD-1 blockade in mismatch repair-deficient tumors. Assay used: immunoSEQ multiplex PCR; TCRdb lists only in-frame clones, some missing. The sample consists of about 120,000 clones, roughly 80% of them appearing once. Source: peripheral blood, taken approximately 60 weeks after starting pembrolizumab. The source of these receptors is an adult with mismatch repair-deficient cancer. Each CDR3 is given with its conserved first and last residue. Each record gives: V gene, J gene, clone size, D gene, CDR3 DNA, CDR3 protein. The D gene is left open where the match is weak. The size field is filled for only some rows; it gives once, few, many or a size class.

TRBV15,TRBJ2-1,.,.,TGTGCCACCAGCAGAGATAAGGCCAGCAATGAGCAGTTCTTC,CATSRDKASNEQFF
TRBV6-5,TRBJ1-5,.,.,TGTGCCAGCAGTTACTCATCGGGGGGTCAGCCCCAGCATTTT,CASSYSSGGQPQHF
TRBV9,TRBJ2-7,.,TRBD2,TGTGCCAGCAGCGGTCAGCCGGGACTAGCGGGAGGATCAGCATCCGAGCAGTACTTC,CASSGQPGLAGGSASEQYF
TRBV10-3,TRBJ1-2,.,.,TGTGCCATCAGATCGGACAGATACTATGGCTACACCTTC,CAIRSDRYYGYTF
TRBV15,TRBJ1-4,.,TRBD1,TGTGCCACCAGCAGGGCCGCAGGGGGAAGTGATGAAAAACTGTTTTTT,CATSRAAGGSDEKLFF
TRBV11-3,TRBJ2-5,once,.,TGTGCCAGCAGCTGGACACGGGGACCCCAAGAGACCCAGTACTTC,CASSWTRGPQETQYF
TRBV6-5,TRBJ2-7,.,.,TGTGCCAGCCGAGGCTACGAGCAGTACTTC,CASRGYEQYF
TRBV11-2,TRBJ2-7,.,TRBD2,TGTGCCAGCAGCGTTCAGGGGACTAGCTCCTACGAGCAGTACTTC,CASSVQGTSSYEQYF
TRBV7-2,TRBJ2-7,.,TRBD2,TGTGCCAGCAGACAAGGACTAGCGGGGAGCTACGAGCAGTACTTC,CASRQGLAGSYEQYF
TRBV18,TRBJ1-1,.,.,TGTGCCAGCTCACCAACTATACTGGGTTCGAACACTGAAGCTTTCTTT,CASSPTILGSNTEAFF
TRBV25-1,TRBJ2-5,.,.,TGTGCCAGCAGTCTTTCCCCCAGCGAGACCCAGTACTTC,CASSLSPSETQYF
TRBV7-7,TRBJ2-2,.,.,TGTGCTAGCAGCTCTATCAAGGGACTCAACACCGGGGAGCTGTTTTTT,CASSSIKGLNTGELFF
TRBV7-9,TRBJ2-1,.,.,TGTGCCAGCAGCTTAGTTTTTGGGGTCCGGGACATGCCTGGGAATGAGCAGTTCTTC,CASSLVFGVRDMPGNEQFF
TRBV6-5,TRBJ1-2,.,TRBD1,TGTGCCAGCAGAAGGACAGGGGAGAACTATGGCTACACCTTC,CASRRTGENYGYTF
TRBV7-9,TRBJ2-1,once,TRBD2,TGTGCCAGCAGCTTAGCAGGACTAGCGGGAGTATATGAGCAGTTCTTC,CASSLAGLAGVYEQFF
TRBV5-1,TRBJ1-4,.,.,TGCGCCAGCAGCCGTTCCTCGGAAGGCCGAAATGAAAAACTGTTTTTT,CASSRSSEGRNEKLFF
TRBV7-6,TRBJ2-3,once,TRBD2,TGTGCCAGCAGCCCTACTAGCGGAGCCACAGATACGCAGTATTTT,CASSPTSGATDTQYF
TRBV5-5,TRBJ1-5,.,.,TGTGCCAGCAGCTTGGCTGGGTTCCCAAATCAGCCCCAGCATTTT,CASSLAGFPNQPQHF
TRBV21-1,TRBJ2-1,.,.,TGTGCCAGCAGCAAAATAGGGGGACATTTCTCCTACAATGAGCAGTTCTTC,CASSKIGGHFSYNEQFF
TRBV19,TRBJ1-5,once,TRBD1,TGTGCCAGTAGTCCGGACAGGGGGCATCAGCCCCAGCATTTT,CASSPDRGHQPQHF
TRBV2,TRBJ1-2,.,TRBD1,TGTGCCAGCAGTGAGGGACAGGGATACAATGGCTACACCTTC,CASSEGQGYNGYTF
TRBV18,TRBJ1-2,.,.,TGTGCCAGCTCACCTGGTCGGGATAACTATGGCTACACCTTC,CASSPGRDNYGYTF